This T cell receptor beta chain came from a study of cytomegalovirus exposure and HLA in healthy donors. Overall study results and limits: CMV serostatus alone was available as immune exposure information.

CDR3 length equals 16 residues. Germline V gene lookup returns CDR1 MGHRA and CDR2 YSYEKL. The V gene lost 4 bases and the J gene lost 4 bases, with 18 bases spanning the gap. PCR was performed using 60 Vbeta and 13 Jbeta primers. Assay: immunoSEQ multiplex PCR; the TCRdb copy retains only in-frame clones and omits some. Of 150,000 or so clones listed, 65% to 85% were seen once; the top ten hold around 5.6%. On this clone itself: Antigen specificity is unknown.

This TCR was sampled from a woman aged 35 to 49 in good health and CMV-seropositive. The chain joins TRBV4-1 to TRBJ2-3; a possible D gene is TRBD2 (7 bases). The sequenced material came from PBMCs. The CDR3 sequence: CASSLGAGVRADTQYF. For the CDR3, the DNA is TGCGCCAGCAGCCTGGGGGCGGGGGTCCGAGCAGATACGCAGTATTTT.